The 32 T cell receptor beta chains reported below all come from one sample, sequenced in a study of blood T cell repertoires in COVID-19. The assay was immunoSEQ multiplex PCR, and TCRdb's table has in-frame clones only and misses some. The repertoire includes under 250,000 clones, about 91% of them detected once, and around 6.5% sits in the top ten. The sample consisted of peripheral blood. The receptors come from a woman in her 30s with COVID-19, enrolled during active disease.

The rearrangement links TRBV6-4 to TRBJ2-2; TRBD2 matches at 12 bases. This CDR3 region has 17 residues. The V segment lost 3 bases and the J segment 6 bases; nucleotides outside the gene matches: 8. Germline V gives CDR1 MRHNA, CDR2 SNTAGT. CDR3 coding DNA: TGTGCCAGCAGTGAAGCTAGCGGGGGGGGCTCCTCCGGGGAGCTGTTTTTT. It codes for CASSEASGGGSSGELFF.

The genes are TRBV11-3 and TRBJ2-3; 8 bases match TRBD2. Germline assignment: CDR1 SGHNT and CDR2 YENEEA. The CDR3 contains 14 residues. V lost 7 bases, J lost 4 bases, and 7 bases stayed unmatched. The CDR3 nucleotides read TGTGCCAGCACACTCGGACTAGCCCCAGATACGCAGTATTTT. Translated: CASTLGLAPDTQYF. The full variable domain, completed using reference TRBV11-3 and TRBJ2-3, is EAGVVQSPRYKIIEKKQPVAFWCNPISGHNTLYWYLQNLGQGPELLIRYENEEAVDDSQLPKDRFSAERLKGVDSTLKIQPAELGDSAVYLCASTLGLAPDTQYFGPGTRLTVL.

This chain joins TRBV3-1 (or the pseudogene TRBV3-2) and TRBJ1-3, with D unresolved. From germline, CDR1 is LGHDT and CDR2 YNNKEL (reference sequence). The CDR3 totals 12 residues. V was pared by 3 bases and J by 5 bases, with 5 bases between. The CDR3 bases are TGTGCCAGCAGCCACGAGAGAAACACCATATATTTT. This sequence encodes CASSHERNTIYF.

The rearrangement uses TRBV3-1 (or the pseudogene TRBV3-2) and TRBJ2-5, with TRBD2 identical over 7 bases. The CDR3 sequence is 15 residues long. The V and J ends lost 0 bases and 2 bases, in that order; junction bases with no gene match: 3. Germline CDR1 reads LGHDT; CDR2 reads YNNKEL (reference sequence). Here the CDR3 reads CASSQDLAVQETQYF. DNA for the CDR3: TGTGCCAGCAGCCAAGACCTAGCGGTTCAAGAGACCCAGTACTTC.

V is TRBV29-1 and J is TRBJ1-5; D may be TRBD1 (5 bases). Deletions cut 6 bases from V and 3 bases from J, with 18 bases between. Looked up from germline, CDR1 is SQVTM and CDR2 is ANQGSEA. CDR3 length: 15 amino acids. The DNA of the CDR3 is TGCAGCGTCCGAATCGTAGGGGACTCCAATCAGCCCCAGCATTTT. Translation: CSVRIVGDSNQPQHF.

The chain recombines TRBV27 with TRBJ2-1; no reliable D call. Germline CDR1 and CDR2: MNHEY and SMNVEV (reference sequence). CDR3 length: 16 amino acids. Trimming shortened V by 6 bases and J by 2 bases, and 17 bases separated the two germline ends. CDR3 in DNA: TGTGCCAGCAGCGGAGACCCTCGGTCTACCTACAATGAGCAGTTCTTC. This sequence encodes CASSGDPRSTYNEQFF.

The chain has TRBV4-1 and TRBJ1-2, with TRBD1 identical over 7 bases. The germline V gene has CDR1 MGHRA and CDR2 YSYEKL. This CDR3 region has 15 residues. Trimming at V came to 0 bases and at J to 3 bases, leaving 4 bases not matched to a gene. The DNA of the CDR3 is TGCGCCAGCAGCCAAGAAAGGGACAGCCACTATGGCTACACCTTC. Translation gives CASSQERDSHYGYTF.

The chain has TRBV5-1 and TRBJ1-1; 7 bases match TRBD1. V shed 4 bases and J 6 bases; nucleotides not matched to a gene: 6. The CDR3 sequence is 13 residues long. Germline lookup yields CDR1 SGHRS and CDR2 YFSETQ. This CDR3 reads CASSLDRVAEAFF. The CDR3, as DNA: TGCGCCAGCAGCCTCGACAGGGTAGCTGAAGCTTTCTTT.

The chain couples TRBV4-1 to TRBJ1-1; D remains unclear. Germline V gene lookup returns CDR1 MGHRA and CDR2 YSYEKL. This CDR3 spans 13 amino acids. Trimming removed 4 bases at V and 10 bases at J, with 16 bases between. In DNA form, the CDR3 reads TGCGCCAGCAGCCCGAGCCAGCAGGTCGGAGCTTTCTTT. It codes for CASSPSQQVGAFF.

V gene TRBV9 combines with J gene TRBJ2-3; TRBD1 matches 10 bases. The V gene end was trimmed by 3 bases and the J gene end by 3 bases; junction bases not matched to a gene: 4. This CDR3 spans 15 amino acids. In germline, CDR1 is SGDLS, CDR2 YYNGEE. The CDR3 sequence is CASSEGTGETDTQYF. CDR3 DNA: TGTGCCAGCAGCGAAGGGACAGGGGAAACAGATACGCAGTATTTT.

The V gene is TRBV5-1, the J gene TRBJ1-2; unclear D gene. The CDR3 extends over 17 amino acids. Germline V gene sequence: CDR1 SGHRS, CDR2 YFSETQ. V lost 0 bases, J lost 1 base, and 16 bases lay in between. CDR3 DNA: TGCGCCAGCAGCTTGGGCCCCAGGATTACTCTTAACTATGGCTACACCTTC. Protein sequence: CASSLGPRITLNYGYTF.

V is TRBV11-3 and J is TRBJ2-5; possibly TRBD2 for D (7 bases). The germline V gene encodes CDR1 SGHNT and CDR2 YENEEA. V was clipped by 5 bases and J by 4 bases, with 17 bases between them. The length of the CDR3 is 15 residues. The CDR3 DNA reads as TGTGCCAGCAGCCCGGGGAGGGGGGGCCGAGAGACCCAGTACTTC. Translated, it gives CASSPGRGGRETQYF.

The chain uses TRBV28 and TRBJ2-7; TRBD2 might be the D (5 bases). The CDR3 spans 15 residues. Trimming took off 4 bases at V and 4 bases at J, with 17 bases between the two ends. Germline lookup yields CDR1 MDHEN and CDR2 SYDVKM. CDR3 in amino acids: CASSSDPARGYEQYF. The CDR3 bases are TGTGCCAGCAGTTCAGACCCAGCCCGGGGTTACGAGCAGTACTTC.

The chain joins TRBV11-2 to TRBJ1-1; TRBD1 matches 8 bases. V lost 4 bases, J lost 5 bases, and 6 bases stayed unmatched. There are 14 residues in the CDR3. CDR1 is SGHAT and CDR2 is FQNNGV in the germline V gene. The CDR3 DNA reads TGTGCCAGCAGCTCAGACAGGGGCATTACTGAAGCTTTCTTT. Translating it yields CASSSDRGITEAFF.

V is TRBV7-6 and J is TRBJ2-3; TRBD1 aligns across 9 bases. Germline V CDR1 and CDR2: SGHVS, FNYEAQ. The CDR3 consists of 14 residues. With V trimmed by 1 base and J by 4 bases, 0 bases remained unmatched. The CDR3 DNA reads TGTGCCAGCAGCTTAGGACAGGGGGCAGATACGCAGTATTTT. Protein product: CASSLGQGADTQYF.

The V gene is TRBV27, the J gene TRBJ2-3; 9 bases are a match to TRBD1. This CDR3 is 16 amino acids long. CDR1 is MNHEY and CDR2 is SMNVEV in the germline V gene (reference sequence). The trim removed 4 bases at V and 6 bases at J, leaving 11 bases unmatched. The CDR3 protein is CASSSLTWDRVDTQYF. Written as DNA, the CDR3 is TGTGCCAGCAGTTCCCTAACTTGGGACAGGGTGGATACGCAGTATTTT.

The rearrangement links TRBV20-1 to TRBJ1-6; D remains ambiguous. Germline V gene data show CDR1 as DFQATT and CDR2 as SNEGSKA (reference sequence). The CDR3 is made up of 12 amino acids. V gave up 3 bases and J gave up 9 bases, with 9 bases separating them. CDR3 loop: CSASLGSSPLHF. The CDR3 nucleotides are TGCAGTGCTAGTCTCGGTAGTTCACCCCTCCACTTT.

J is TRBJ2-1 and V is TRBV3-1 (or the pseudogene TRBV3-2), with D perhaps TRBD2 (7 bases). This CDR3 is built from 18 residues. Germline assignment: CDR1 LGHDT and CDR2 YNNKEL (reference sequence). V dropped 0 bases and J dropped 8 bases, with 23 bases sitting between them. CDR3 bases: TGTGCCAGCAGCCAAGAAGGGGGAGGGAGGAAAGTTTTCGATGAGCAGTTCTTC. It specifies CASSQEGGGRKVFDEQFF.

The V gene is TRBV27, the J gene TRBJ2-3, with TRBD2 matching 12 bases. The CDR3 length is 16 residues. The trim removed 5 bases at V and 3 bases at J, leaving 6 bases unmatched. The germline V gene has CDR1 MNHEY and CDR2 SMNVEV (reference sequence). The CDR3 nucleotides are TGTGCCAGCAGTCCGACTAGCGGGAGAGCGACAGATACGCAGTATTTT. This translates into CASSPTSGRATDTQYF.

CDR3 sequence (DNA): TGTGCCAGCAGGACCCGATCTAGGCAAGAGACCCAGTACTTC. Translated, it gives CASRTRSRQETQYF. V is TRBV2 and J is TRBJ2-5; no clear D gene. Trimming removed 6 bases at V and 2 bases at J, with 13 bases between. This CDR3 region has 14 residues. CDR1 is SNHLY, CDR2 FYNNEI, per germline.

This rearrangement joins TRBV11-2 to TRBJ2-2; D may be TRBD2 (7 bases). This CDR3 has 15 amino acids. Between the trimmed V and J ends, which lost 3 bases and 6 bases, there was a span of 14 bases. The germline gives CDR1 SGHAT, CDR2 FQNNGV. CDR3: CASSFMGGGSGELFF. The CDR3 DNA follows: TGTGCCAGCAGCTTTATGGGCGGGGGCTCCGGGGAGCTGTTTTTT.

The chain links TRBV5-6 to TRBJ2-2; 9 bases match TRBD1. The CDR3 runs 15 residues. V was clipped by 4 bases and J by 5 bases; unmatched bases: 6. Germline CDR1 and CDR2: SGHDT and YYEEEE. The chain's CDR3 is CASSPGTGRTGELFF. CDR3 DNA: TGTGCCAGCAGCCCCGGGACAGGGAGGACCGGGGAGCTGTTTTTT. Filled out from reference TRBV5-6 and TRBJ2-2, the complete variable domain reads DAGVTQSPTHLIKTRGQQVTLRCSPKSGHDTVSWYQQALGQGPQFIFQYYEEEERQRGNFPDRFSGHQFPNYSSELNVNALLLGDSALYLCASSPGTGRTGELFFGEGSRLTVL.

The CDR3 spells CAIGQNTEAFF. CDR3 nucleotides: TGTGCCATAGGACAGAACACTGAAGCTTTCTTT. The chain combines TRBV10-3 with TRBJ1-1, with D possibly being TRBD1 (5 bases). The CDR3 length is 11 residues. V lost 9 bases and J 1 base, leaving 6 bases between the germline ends. Germline V CDR1 and CDR2: ENHRY, SYGVKD.

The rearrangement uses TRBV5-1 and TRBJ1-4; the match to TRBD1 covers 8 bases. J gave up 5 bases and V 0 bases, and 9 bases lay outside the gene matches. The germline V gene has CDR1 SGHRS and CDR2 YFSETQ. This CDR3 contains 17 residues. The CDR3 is CASSLDAGGVTNEKLFF. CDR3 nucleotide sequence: TGCGCCAGCAGCTTGGATGCAGGGGGCGTTACAAATGAAAAACTGTTTTTT.

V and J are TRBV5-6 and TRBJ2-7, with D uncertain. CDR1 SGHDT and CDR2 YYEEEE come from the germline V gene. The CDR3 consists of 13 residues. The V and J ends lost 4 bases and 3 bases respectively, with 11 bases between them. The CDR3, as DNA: TGTGCCAGCAGCCCCCCCTCAGTCTACGAGCAGTACTTC. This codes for CASSPPSVYEQYF.

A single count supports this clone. CDR3 residues: CASGEPGTDQETQYF. The CDR3 DNA sequence: TGTGCCAGCGGCGAACCCGGGACAGACCAAGAGACCCAGTACTTC. The rearrangement links TRBV9 to TRBJ2-5, with 7 nucleotides matching TRBD1. The germline V gene encodes CDR1 SGDLS and CDR2 YYNGEE. This CDR3 spans 15 amino acids. J was trimmed by 0 bases and V by 7 bases; bases with no gene match: 9.

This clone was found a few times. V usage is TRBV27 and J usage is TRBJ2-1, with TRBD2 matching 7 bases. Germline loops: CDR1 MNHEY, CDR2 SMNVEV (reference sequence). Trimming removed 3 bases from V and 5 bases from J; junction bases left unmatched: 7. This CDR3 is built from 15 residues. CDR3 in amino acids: CASSFSPGGHNEQFF. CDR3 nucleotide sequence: TGTGCCAGCAGTTTCTCCCCGGGGGGTCACAATGAGCAGTTCTTC.

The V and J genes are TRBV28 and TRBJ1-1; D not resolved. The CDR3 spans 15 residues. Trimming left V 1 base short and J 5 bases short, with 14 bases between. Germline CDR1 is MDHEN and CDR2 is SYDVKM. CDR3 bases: TGTGCCAGCAGTTTATCCGCCGTAGTTTCGACTGAAGCTTTCTTT. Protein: CASSLSAVVSTEAFF.

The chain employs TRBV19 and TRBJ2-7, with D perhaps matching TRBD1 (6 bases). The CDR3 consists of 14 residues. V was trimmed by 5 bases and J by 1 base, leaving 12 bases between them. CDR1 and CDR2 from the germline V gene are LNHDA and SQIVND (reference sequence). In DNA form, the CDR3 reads TGTGCCAGTAGTGCGACCGGGACATCCTACGAGCAGTACTTC. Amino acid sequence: CASSATGTSYEQYF.

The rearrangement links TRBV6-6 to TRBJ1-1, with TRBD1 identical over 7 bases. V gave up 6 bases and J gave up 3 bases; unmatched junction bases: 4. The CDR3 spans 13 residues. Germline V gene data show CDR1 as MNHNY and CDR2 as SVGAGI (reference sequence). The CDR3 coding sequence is TGTGCCAGCAGGATACAGGGGCACACTGAAGCTTTCTTT. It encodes CASRIQGHTEAFF.

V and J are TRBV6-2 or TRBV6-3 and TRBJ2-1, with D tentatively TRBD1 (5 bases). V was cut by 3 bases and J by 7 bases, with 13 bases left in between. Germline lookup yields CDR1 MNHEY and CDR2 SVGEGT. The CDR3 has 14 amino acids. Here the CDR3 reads CASSYPTARNEQFF. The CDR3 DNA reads TGTGCCAGCAGTTATCCGACAGCAAGGAATGAGCAGTTCTTC.

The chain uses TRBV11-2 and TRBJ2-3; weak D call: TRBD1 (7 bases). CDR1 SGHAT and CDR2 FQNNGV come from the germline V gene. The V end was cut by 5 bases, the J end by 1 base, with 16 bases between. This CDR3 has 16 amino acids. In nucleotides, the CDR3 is TGTGCCAGCAGCAGACAGGGACTCCAAGGCACAGATACGCAGTATTTT. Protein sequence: CASSRQGLQGTDTQYF.